The 13 T cell receptor beta chains reported below all come from one sample, sequenced in a study of glioma-infiltrating T cells after dendritic cell vaccination. Time point meaning: after dendritic cell vaccination, including at tumor progression/relapse. Measured with immunoSEQ multiplex PCR; TCRdb has only the in-frame clones, and not every one. The sample includes 100,000 or so clones, about 85% of them seen just once. The sample here was blood, taken after dendritic cell vaccination. Source of these receptors: a human donor with glioblastoma.

The genes are TRBV10-3 and TRBJ2-7, with a tentative D call TRBD1 (8 bases). V was cut by 1 base and J by 4 bases, with 26 bases left in between. The length of the CDR3 is 19 residues. Germline CDR1 reads ENHRY; CDR2 reads SYGVKD. The CDR3 nucleotides read TGTGCCATCAGTGAGTTTAAAGTGTTGGGGGGGACAGGCCTTTACGAGCAGTACTTC. The encoded protein is CAISEFKVLGGTGLYEQYF.

The chain carries TRBV5-1 and TRBJ2-7; D may be TRBD2 (5 bases). The CDR3 extends over 13 amino acids. Germline V gene sequence: CDR1 SGHRS, CDR2 YFSETQ. Trimming cost V 5 bases and J 4 bases, with 13 bases left between them. CDR3 nucleotides: TGCGCCAGCAGTCGGGGAGCAGAGTACGAGCAGTACTTC. It translates to CASSRGAEYEQYF.

The chain has TRBV7-9 and TRBJ2-7; 7 nucleotides line up with TRBD1. The germline V gene encodes CDR1 SEHNR and CDR2 FQNEAQ (reference sequence). The CDR3 has 16 amino acids. V was pared by 0 bases and J by 5 bases, with 10 bases of the junction left unmatched. The CDR3 is CASSLALRQGRDEQYF. Written as DNA, the CDR3 is TGTGCCAGCAGCTTAGCGCTGAGACAGGGAAGGGACGAGCAGTACTTC. Supplemented by reference TRBV7-9 and TRBJ2-7, the full variable domain reads DTGVSQNPRHKITKRGQNVTFRCDPISEHNRLYWYRQTLGQGPEFLTYFQNEAQLEKSRLLSDRFSAERPKGSFSTLEIQRTEQGDSAMYLCASSLALRQGRDEQYFGPGTRLTVT.

This clone was recorded once. The chain links TRBV1 to TRBJ2-3; the table's D gene call, TRBD1, was not cross checked with the DNA. TRBV1 corresponds to a pseudogene. There are 8 residues in the CDR3. CDR3 in DNA: TGCACCAGCAGCCTCAAGTATTTT. Amino acids: CTSSLKYF.

The CDR3 region is CSATDTLNTGELFF. DNA for the CDR3: TGCAGCGCTACAGACACCCTGAACACCGGGGAGCTGTTTTTT. The rearrangement uses TRBV29-1 and TRBJ2-2, with D hard to call. CDR1 SQVTM and CDR2 ANQGSEA come from the germline V gene. This CDR3 spans 14 amino acids. V lost 7 bases, J lost 1 base, and 13 bases lay in between.

V gene TRBV28 combines with J gene TRBJ1-5, with a tentative D call TRBD1 (6 bases). The germline CDR1 and CDR2 sequences are MDHEN and SYDVKM. The CDR3 is made up of 13 amino acids. With 1 base removed from V and 7 bases from J, the gap between germline ends came to 8 bases. The CDR3: CASSLSGEQPQHF. As DNA, the CDR3 is TGTGCCAGCAGTTTATCAGGGGAGCAGCCCCAGCATTTT.

The chain combines TRBV6-5 with TRBJ1-1, with 9 bases that match TRBD1. Per the germline V gene, CDR1 is MNHEY and CDR2 is SVGAGI. The junction had 9 bases not matched to a gene; V was cut back by 6 bases and J by 10 bases. The CDR3 sequence is 13 residues long. The CDR3 DNA sequence: TGTGCCAGCAGGCCCGGGACAGGGACGGTAGCTTTCTTT. Encoded protein: CASRPGTGTVAFF.

The CDR3 is CAWSVPPPRFSYEQYF. For the CDR3, the DNA is TGTGCCTGGAGTGTACCCCCCCCTCGGTTCTCCTACGAGCAGTACTTC. This chain uses TRBV30 with TRBJ2-7; D unresolved. Trimming shortened V by 0 bases and J by 0 bases, and 15 bases separated the two germline ends. Germline V gene data show CDR1 as GTSNPN and CDR2 as SVGIG (reference sequence). This CDR3 spans 16 amino acids.

CDR3 DNA: TGTGCCAGCAGCTTGGACGGCAGGTTCCCCTACGAGCAGTACTTC. As protein: CASSLDGRFPYEQYF. The chain uses TRBV5-5 and TRBJ2-7; D gene ambiguous. CDR1 SGHKS and CDR2 YYEKEE come from the germline V gene (reference sequence). V lost 0 bases to trimming and J lost 2 bases, with 12 bases between them. The CDR3 runs 15 residues.

The V and J genes are TRBV2 and TRBJ1-3; no clear D gene. This CDR3 region has 14 residues. Germline V gene data show CDR1 as SNHLY and CDR2 as FYNNEI. V lost 4 bases, J lost 1 base, and 8 bases lay in between. The CDR3 protein is CASSGTVSGNTIYF. The CDR3 bases are TGTGCCAGCAGTGGGACTGTTTCTGGAAACACCATATATTTT. Filled out from reference TRBV2 and TRBJ1-3, the complete variable domain reads EPEVTQTPSHQVTQMGQEVILRCVPISNHLYFYWYRQILGQKVEFLVSFYNNEISEKSEIFDDQFSVERPDGSNFTLKIRSTKLEDSAMYFCASSGTVSGNTIYFGEGSWLTVV.

The chain has TRBV2 and TRBJ2-4; 7 bases fit TRBD2. Unmatched junction bases numbered 6, after V lost 0 bases and J lost 1 base. The CDR3 is 17 amino acids. CDR1 and CDR2 from the germline V gene are SNHLY and FYNNEI. The CDR3 reads CASSEAPWRGAKNIQYF. In nucleotides, the CDR3 is TGTGCCAGCAGTGAAGCGCCATGGCGGGGGGCCAAAAACATTCAGTACTTC.

The chain links TRBV6-6 to TRBJ1-1; D is undetermined. Germline V gene data show CDR1 as MNHNY and CDR2 as SVGAGI (reference sequence). The CDR3 totals 14 residues. V lost 3 bases and J lost 0, with 8 bases in between. The CDR3 DNA follows: TGTGCCAGCAGTTATGACGGGGTGAACACTGAAGCTTTCTTT. Protein product: CASSYDGVNTEAFF.

The J gene is TRBJ1-2, the V gene TRBV11-1; D uncertain. The CDR3 is 17 residues long. V was cut by 2 bases and J by 2 bases, with 18 bases left in between. CDR1 and CDR2 (germline): SGHAT, FQDESV (reference sequence). CDR3 in DNA: TGTGCCAGCAGCTTATCGGGCAGACTCCCGGGGAACTATGGCTACACCTTC. It translates to CASSLSGRLPGNYGYTF.